This T cell receptor beta chain was identified in a study of Graves' ophthalmopathy and Graves' hyperthyroidism. CDR1 is PRHDT and CDR2 is FYEKMQ in the germline V gene (reference sequence). This CDR3 spans 14 amino acids. Trimming cost V 5 bases and J 8 bases, with 18 bases left between them. Study outcomes and limitations: Blood repertoires reportedly contained most expanded thyroid clonotypes above 0.001 frequency.

Beta-chain TCR CDR3 regions were amplified from RNA transcripts. HTBI primers served in a first-round RT-PCR, which a second-round multiplex PCR followed. TCRdb independently ran MiXCR on the multiplex PCR reads; one entry per CDR3 protein. The sample shows around 400,000 distinct CDR3 sequences, around 21% of them seen only once. At least ten counts were recorded for this clonotype. Antigen specificity is unknown. Patients newly diagnosed with hyperthyroidism, under 2 months' duration, were aged 18 to 65, the study reports. Certain patients, namely those with other autoimmune diseases, uncontrolled infections, pregnancy or lactation, were excluded. Clinical symptoms and serum thyroxine were used for diagnosis; TRAb, thyroid ultrasound and orbital computed tomography were also relied on.

The chain joins TRBV13 to TRBJ1-2; D unresolved. This sequence was found in a woman aged 18-29 years with stable Graves' hyperthyroidism. The sequencing sample was made of peripheral blood. The CDR3: CASSQYSSYEGYTF. Written as DNA, the CDR3 is TGTGCCAGCAGCCAGTACTCAAGCTATGAAGGCTACACCTTC.